The next 9 T cell receptor beta chains were all read from a single sample in a study of regulatory T cells in long-lasting Graves disease. According to the study, TCR beta libraries were built with iRepertoire HTBI primers and CDR3-region Arm-PCR. TCRdb independently ran MiXCR on the multiplex PCR reads; one entry per CDR3 protein. Among roughly 470,000 distinct CDR3 sequences, about 20% were seen once, and the ten largest hold approximately 8%. Time point of the sample: persistent/refractory GD, antithyroid drugs over 5 years with positive TRAb. Generation of the TCR library employed RNA extracted from PBMCs. The sample consisted of peripheral blood mononuclear cells (PBMCs), taken when the disease was refractory, from a patient treated with antithyroid drugs. The receptors shown here come from a female donor with Graves disease.

This clonotype was found a few times. The V and J genes are TRBV6-2 or TRBV6-3 and TRBJ2-7; 13 positions agree with TRBD2. The ends lost 5 bases at V and 3 bases at J; junction bases unmatched: 19. Germline assignment: CDR1 MNHEY and CDR2 SVGEGT. There are 20 residues in the CDR3. The CDR3 coding sequence is TGTGCCAGCAGTCCCCAGGGGCCGGGACTAGCGGGAAAGGACGGCTACGAGCAGTACTTC. It encodes CASSPQGPGLAGKDGYEQYF.

At least ten counts were recorded for this clonotype. The V and J genes are TRBV28 and TRBJ1-1; 8 bases fit TRBD1. Looked up from germline, CDR1 is MDHEN and CDR2 is SYDVKM. CDR3 length: 14 amino acids. After removal of 6 bases from V and 3 bases from J, the junction contained 6 bases not matched to a gene. CDR3 sequence: CASRGDRPHTEAFF. The CDR3 DNA reads as TGTGCCAGCAGGGGGGACAGGCCGCACACTGAAGCTTTCTTT.

This clonotype was counted between two and nine times. This sequence joins TRBV28 and TRBJ2-7; possibly TRBD1 or TRBD2 for D (5 bases each). Looked up from germline, CDR1 is MDHEN and CDR2 is SYDVKM. CDR3 length: 13 amino acids. Trimming shortened V by 8 bases and J by 6 bases, and 17 bases separated the two germline ends. In DNA form, the CDR3 reads TGTGCCAGCTGTCCCGGGACCATGGGCGAGCAGTACTTC. Protein sequence: CASCPGTMGEQYF.

The chain has TRBV12-5 and TRBJ2-1, with 13 bases aligning to TRBD2. CDR1 is LGHNT, CDR2 FRNRAP, per germline. The CDR3 spans 21 residues. V lost 2 bases and J lost 0; bases outside the gene matches: 13. The CDR3 region is CASGLFLGLAGARFSYNEQFF. The CDR3 nucleotides read TGTGCTAGTGGTTTGTTCCTCGGACTAGCGGGAGCGAGGTTCTCCTACAATGAGCAGTTCTTC.

In this sample, this clonotype turned up a few times. The CDR3 protein is CASSEMVGMNTEAFF. The CDR3 nucleotides read TGTGCCAGCAGTGAAATGGTAGGGATGAACACTGAAGCTTTCTTT. This chain joins TRBV6-1 and TRBJ1-1; D is unresolved. Germline V gene lookup returns CDR1 MNHNS and CDR2 SASEGT. V shed 2 bases and J shed 0 bases, with 10 bases lying between them. There are 15 residues in the CDR3.

This clonotype was found many times. The V call is TRBV28, the J call TRBJ2-6; D gene ambiguous. CDR3 size: 16 residues. Per germline, CDR1 MDHEN and CDR2 SYDVKM. The V end was cut by 5 bases, the J end by 0 bases, with 11 bases between. The CDR3, as DNA: TGTGCCAGCAGTCGGACCCGAAGCTCTGGGGCCAACGTCCTGACTTTC. Translated: CASSRTRSSGANVLTF.

This clonotype was seen ten or more times. The rearrangement links TRBV5-5 to TRBJ1-6, with D maybe TRBD1 (5 bases). Trimming stripped 0 bases from V and 10 bases from J, with 8 bases between. The CDR3 contains 13 residues. From germline, CDR1 is SGHKS and CDR2 YYEKEE (reference sequence). CDR3 amino acids: CASSLGGQSPLHF. The CDR3 DNA reads as TGTGCCAGCAGCTTGGGGGGCCAATCACCCCTCCACTTT.

The rearrangement links TRBV10-3 to TRBJ1-4; 11 bases fit TRBD1. This CDR3 comprises 18 residues. From germline, CDR1 is ENHRY and CDR2 SYGVKD. V lost 2 bases, J lost 2 bases, and 7 bases stayed unmatched. The CDR3 coding sequence is TGTGCCATCAGTGAGACACGGACAGGGGGCGGGACTAATGAAAAACTGTTTTTT. This translates into CAISETRTGGGTNEKLFF.

This clonotype was seen ten or more times. The chain employs TRBV28 and TRBJ2-7, with 7 positions matching TRBD2. CDR3 length equals 14 residues. The V gene's germline CDR1 is MDHEN and CDR2 SYDVKM. Germline trimming cut 2 bases from V and 7 bases from J; bases unmatched to any gene: 8. The CDR3 DNA is TGTGCCAGCAGTTTAGACCCCTTGCGGGGGGAGCAGTACTTC. Its protein product is CASSLDPLRGEQYF.